These T cell receptor beta chains were read from a single sample in a study of T cell repertoires in cytomegalovirus infection. TCRdb reprocessed the reads via MiXCR and lists one record per CDR3 protein. The table shows around 290,000 distinct CDR3 sequences, with about 25% occurring only once. Sequencing was performed on PBMCs. The receptors originated from a human donor in good health (CMV status not recorded). Some clones in this sample may be carry-over from other donors' samples. CDR3s include the opening cysteine and the closing phenylalanine or tryptophan. D genes are given only for firm matches. The size field is filled for only some rows; it gives once, few, many or a size class.

j_call | v_call | clone_size | d_call | cdr3_aa | cdr3_nt
TRBJ2-1 | TRBV7-9 | few | TRBD2 | CASSLSLAGGEQFF | TGTGCCAGCAGCTTAAGTCTAGCGGGAGGAGAGCAGTTCTTC
TRBJ2-3 | TRBV6-5 | . | . | CASRKSGDTQYF | TGTGCCAGCAGGAAAAGCGGAGATACGCAGTATTTT
TRBJ2-1 | TRBV19 | many | TRBD1 | CASSIWGQGRGYNEQFF | TGTGCCAGTAGTATCTGGGGACAGGGAAGGGGTTACAATGAGCAGTTCTTC
TRBJ1-5 | TRBV28 | . | . | CASSFSGDSYQPQHF | TGTGCCAGCAGTTTTTCGGGGGATAGCTATCAGCCCCAGCATTTT
TRBJ2-5 | TRBV28 | few | TRBD2 | CASREAGWETQYF | TGTGCCAGCAGAGAAGCGGGATGGGAGACCCAGTACTTC
TRBJ1-1 | TRBV7-2 | many | . | CASSRRQLNTEAFF | TGTGCCAGCAGCCGAAGACAGTTGAACACTGAAGCTTTCTTT
TRBJ1-4 | TRBV15 | few | . | CATSRDPGANEKLFF | TGTGCCACCAGCAGAGATCCTGGGGCTAATGAAAAACTGTTTTTT
TRBJ1-6 | TRBV4-1 | . | . | CASSPTGLSPLHF | TGCGCCAGCAGCCCGACAGGATTATCACCCCTCCACTTT
TRBJ1-5 | TRBV19 | many | . | CASSGPGSNQPQHF | TGTGCCAGTAGCGGCCCGGGGTCCAATCAGCCCCAGCATTTT
TRBJ2-7 | TRBV5-1 | . | . | CASTDLGGAYEQYF | TGCGCCAGCACCGACCTCGGCGGCGCCTACGAGCAGTACTTC
TRBJ1-1 | TRBV15 | . | . | CATSREGASTEAFF | TGTGCCACCAGCAGAGAGGGGGCGAGCACTGAAGCTTTCTTT
TRBJ2-7 | TRBV20-1 | . | . | CSASGREYEQYF | TGCAGTGCTAGCGGGAGAGAATACGAGCAGTACTTC
TRBJ2-3 | TRBV12-3/TRBV12-4 | many | . | CASSSGDTDTQYF | TGTGCCAGCAGTTCGGGAGACACAGATACGCAGTATTTT
TRBJ2-7 | TRBV7-2 | many | TRBD1 | CASSFSGTGVWEQYF | TGTGCCAGCAGCTTTTCCGGGACAGGGGTATGGGAGCAGTACTTC
TRBJ2-2 | TRBV11-3 | few | TRBD1 | CASSLDDRATGELFF | TGTGCCAGCAGCCTCGACGACAGGGCCACCGGGGAGCTGTTTTTT
TRBJ1-6 | TRBV7-9 | . | . | CASSLGRGANSPLHF | TGTGCCAGCAGCTTAGGTCGGGGTGCCAATTCACCCCTCCACTTT
TRBJ2-1 | TRBV7-2 | many | . | CASSLEFSSYNEQFF | TGTGCCAGCAGCTTAGAGTTTAGTTCCTACAATGAGCAGTTCTTC
TRBJ2-7 | TRBV6-6 | few | . | CASSYGTRQYEQYF | TGTGCCAGCAGTTACGGGACTCGGCAATACGAGCAGTACTTC
TRBJ2-1 | TRBV20-1 | . | TRBD2 | CSAPSGLAGDEQFF | TGCAGTGCCCCATCGGGACTAGCGGGAGACGAGCAGTTCTTC
TRBJ1-1 | TRBV20-1 | once | . | CSAREGAWTEAFF | TGCAGTGCTAGAGAGGGGGCGTGGACTGAAGCTTTCTTT
TRBJ1-5 | TRBV19 | . | . | CASSKGQGGHQPQHF | TGTGCCAGTAGTAAGGGCCAGGGCGGGCATCAGCCCCAGCATTTT
TRBJ1-4 | TRBV5-1 | few | TRBD1 | CASSPRQGIEKLFF | TGCGCCAGCAGCCCAAGACAGGGAATCGAAAAACTGTTTTTT
TRBJ2-6 | TRBV12-3/TRBV12-4 | . | . | CASSLSEAGANVLTF | TGTGCCAGCAGTTTATCTGAGGCTGGGGCCAACGTCCTGACTTTC
TRBJ1-2 | TRBV7-2 | few | . | CASSLERTAPNYGYTF | TGTGCCAGCAGCTTAGAAAGGACCGCACCCAACTATGGCTACACCTTC
TRBJ2-3 | TRBV29-1 | few | . | CSVDSGGTDTQYF | TGCAGCGTTGATTCTGGGGGCACAGATACGCAGTATTTT
TRBJ2-1 | TRBV20-1 | . | . | CSAGRRLTNNEQFF | TGCAGTGCGGGGCGCAGGCTTACCAACAATGAGCAGTTCTTC
TRBJ2-4 | TRBV20-1 | few | TRBD2 | CSASPLAGASKNIQYF | TGCAGTGCTTCCCCCTTAGCGGGAGCGTCCAAAAACATTCAGTACTTC
TRBJ2-1 | TRBV28 | . | . | CASPNSGASPYNEQFF | TGTGCCAGTCCGAACTCTGGGGCGTCACCATACAATGAGCAGTTCTTC
TRBJ1-1 | TRBV12-3/TRBV12-4 | . | TRBD1 | CASTRQGGTEAFF | TGTGCCAGCACCCGACAGGGGGGCACTGAAGCTTTCTTT
TRBJ2-7 | TRBV6-2/TRBV6-3 | few | . | CASKTIGPYEQYF | TGTGCCAGCAAAACCATCGGGCCCTACGAGCAGTACTTC
TRBJ2-7 | TRBV7-2 | few | TRBD2 | CASSLTSGDSYEQYF | TGTGCCAGCAGCCTCACTAGCGGCGATTCCTACGAGCAGTACTTC
TRBJ2-3 | TRBV20-1 | . | TRBD2 | CSAEKRLADYTDTQYF | TGCAGTGCCGAGAAACGACTAGCGGATTACACAGATACGCAGTATTTT
TRBJ2-2 | TRBV19 | . | TRBD2 | CASSMTSGYTGELFF | TGTGCCAGTAGTATGACTAGCGGATACACCGGGGAGCTGTTTTTT